This T cell receptor (beta chain) originates from a study of OX40 agonist ivuxolimab in advanced cancers. The CDR3 is 11 residues long. Trimming took off 6 bases at V and 2 bases at J, with 7 bases between the two ends. The germline V gene encodes CDR1 DFQATT and CDR2 SNEGSKA (reference sequence). Data came from immunoSEQ multiplex PCR; TCRdb stores just in-frame clones and leaves some out. The sample has around 63,000 clones, approximately 89% seen once. This clonotype was obtained from an adult with an advanced solid tumor such as melanoma, head and neck, liver or kidney cancer. The rearrangement links TRBV20-1 to TRBJ1-2; D ambiguous. The sample here was CD4+ or CD8+ T cells sorted from blood, taken in a trial of the OX40 agonist ivuxolimab. The CDR3 is CSAAPNYGYTF. CDR3 coding DNA: TGCAGTGCCGCCCCCAACTATGGCTACACCTTC.